A selection of T cell receptor beta chains follows, all from one sample in a study of cytomegalovirus exposure and HLA in healthy donors. The table came from immunoSEQ multiplex PCR; TCRdb's copy has only in-frame clones and leaves some out. Of 110,000 or so clones in the sample, 70% to 85% were seen once. The sample was PBMCs. These receptor sequences come from a man in his forties in good health and CMV-seropositive. Each CDR3 is given without its conserved first and last residue. The order of the fields is J gene, V gene, CDR3 protein.

TRBJ1-1,TRBV20-1,SARQDTEAF
TRBJ2-3,TRBV5-1,ASSLAVTGADTQY
TRBJ2-7,TRBV7-8,ASSPDRATYEQY
TRBJ1-5,TRBV7-2,ASSLGTGGNQPQH
TRBJ2-2,TRBV18,ASSSGPYTGELF
TRBJ2-7,TRBV4-1,ASSQDRGAASGYEQY
TRBJ2-3,TRBV7-2,ASSLPGLQAY
TRBJ1-1,TRBV6-1,ASSPTQLNTEAF
TRBJ2-5,TRBV28,ASSSNLGTQY
TRBJ1-2,TRBV28,ASQFPLALGGYT
TRBJ1-2,TRBV7-9,ASSAHLRGNRDGYT
TRBJ1-1,TRBV12-5,ASGFGTAMNTEAF
TRBJ2-1,TRBV27,ATQADGSYNEQF
TRBJ1-1,TRBV4-3,ASSKTFELNTEAF
TRBJ2-7,TRBV7-6,ASSPRTGAYEQY
TRBJ2-7,TRBV18,ASSPGQGNFEQY
TRBJ2-3,TRBV19,ASSIQRTQY
TRBJ1-1,TRBV6-5,ASSYSVEAF
TRBJ2-7,TRBV9,ASSERTGVGYEQY
TRBJ2-7,TRBV7-9,ASTSQRARRQY
TRBJ2-2,TRBV7-2,ASSLVRGVNTGELF
TRBJ1-6,TRBV7-8,ASSGNDRSNSPLH
TRBJ2-5,TRBV6-1,ASSVYGETQY
TRBJ1-6,TRBV18,ASSIGQSNSPLH
TRBJ2-1,TRBV11-2,ASSSGGLNEQF
TRBJ2-2,TRBV5-1,ASSWTAGDVGELF
TRBJ2-1,TRBV7-7,ASSLGRWPSGAYNEQF
TRBJ2-5,TRBV6-5,ASTPGIQETQY
TRBJ2-5,TRBV7-2,ASSLTRRETQY
TRBJ2-6,TRBV7-2,ASSFVRNSGANGLT
TRBJ2-6,TRBV6-5,ASSSDRAGANVLT
TRBJ2-3,TRBV7-2,ASSLGVGNTDTQY
TRBJ2-5,TRBV28,ASSPDPDSEETQY
TRBJ2-2,TRBV9,ASSVPGGAGELF
TRBJ1-2,TRBV6-5,ASSYSRNYGYT
TRBJ1-2,TRBV18,ASSPDLPGQGYGYT
TRBJ2-7,TRBV7-2,ASSGRQNTYEQY
TRBJ1-2,TRBV28,ASSLGTAANYGYT
TRBJ2-7,TRBV5-6,ASSLETGVGEQY
TRBJ2-1,TRBV7-7,ASSLARGSSYNEQF